A single sample is the source of the 16 T cell receptor beta chains below, sequenced in a study of cytomegalovirus exposure and HLA in healthy donors. Sequencing was performed with immunoSEQ multiplex PCR; in TCRdb, only in-frame clones are kept and a portion is missing. The repertoire holds 150,000 to 180,000 clones, with 65% to 90% as singletons. Sequencing was done on a sample of PBMCs. Receptors originate from a man between 18 and 29 years old in good health and CMV-seropositive.

The chain employs TRBV5-4 and TRBJ2-7, with 9 bases identical to TRBD2. V trimming: 3 bases; J trimming: 4 bases; junction bases outside the gene matches: 8. Germline V lookup: CDR1 SGHNT, CDR2 YYREEE (reference sequence). This CDR3 contains 15 residues. The CDR3 region is CASSSQLAGPYEQYF. The CDR3 DNA reads TGTGCCAGCAGCTCCCAACTAGCGGGCCCATACGAGCAGTACTTC.

The CDR3 nucleotides read TGTGCCAGCAGCGAACTACGACTAGCGGGGGGCTCCTACGAGCAGTACTTC. It specifies CASSELRLAGGSYEQYF. The chain employs TRBV7-8 and TRBJ2-7; 13 nucleotides agree with TRBD2. Germline V gene lookup returns CDR1 SGHVS and CDR2 FQNEAQ. V was pared by 5 bases and J by 0 bases, with 7 bases of the junction left unmatched. The CDR3 is 17 amino acids.

J is TRBJ1-1 and V is TRBV30; possibly TRBD1 for D (5 bases). V lost 2 bases, J lost 1 base, and 11 bases lay in between. The CDR3 has 14 amino acids. The germline V gene has CDR1 GTSNPN and CDR2 SVGIG (reference sequence). The CDR3 protein is CAWSSGVGNTEAFF. The CDR3, as DNA: TGTGCCTGGAGTTCGGGGGTAGGGAACACTGAAGCTTTCTTT.

The chain combines TRBV4-3 with TRBJ2-3; TRBD2 matches 11 bases. The CDR3 runs to 15 residues. V was pared by 1 base and J by 5 bases, with 2 bases of the junction left unmatched. The germline V gene encodes CDR1 LGHNA and CDR2 YSLEER. In DNA, the CDR3 is TGCGCCAGCAGCCAAGCGACTAGCGGGGAAGATACGCAGTATTTT. It is translated as CASSQATSGEDTQYF.

The J gene is TRBJ1-1, the V gene TRBV19, with D perhaps TRBD1 (6 bases). Trimming shortened V by 5 bases and J by 6 bases, and 19 bases separated the two germline ends. The length of the CDR3 is 15 residues. Germline V gene sequence: CDR1 LNHDA, CDR2 SQIVND (reference sequence). This CDR3 is CASSATQGPLAEAFF. The CDR3 coding sequence is TGTGCCAGTAGTGCCACACAGGGCCCTCTTGCTGAAGCTTTCTTT.

The V and J genes are TRBV4-1 and TRBJ1-1, with a tentative D call TRBD1 (5 bases). Deletions cut 3 bases from V and 3 bases from J, with 17 bases between. The CDR3 is 16 residues long. Germline loops: CDR1 MGHRA, CDR2 YSYEKL. CDR3 amino acids: CASSQQRQGRYTEAFF. The CDR3 nucleotides read TGCGCCAGCAGCCAGCAAAGGCAGGGAAGGTACACTGAAGCTTTCTTT.

V is TRBV7-3 and J is TRBJ2-1; 12 bases line up with TRBD2. This CDR3 is 17 amino acids long. With V trimmed by 5 bases and J by 4 bases, 9 bases remained unmatched. CDR1 is SGHTA, CDR2 FQGTGA, per germline. The CDR3 region has the DNA TGTGCCAGCAGCCCCCCCGGACTAGCGGGACGATACAATGAGCAGTTCTTC. It yields the protein CASSPPGLAGRYNEQFF. The variable domain in full, with the rest retrieved from reference TRBV7-3 and TRBJ2-1, is GAGVSQTPSNKVTEKGKYVELRCDPISGHTALYWYRQSLGQGPEFLIYFQGTGAADDSGLPNDRFFAVRPEGSVSTLKIQRTERGDSAVYLCASSPPGLAGRYNEQFFGPGTRLTVL.

The V gene is TRBV6-5, the J gene TRBJ2-5; no clear D. The CDR3 has 14 amino acids. Germline values: CDR1 MNHEY, CDR2 SVGAGI. The V end lost 0 bases, the J end lost 1 base, and 6 bases lay between the germline ends. For the CDR3, the DNA is TGTGCCAGCAGTTACTCGGGCAGCCAAGAGACCCAGTACTTC. This encodes CASSYSGSQETQYF.

DNA for the CDR3: TGTGCCAGTAGCCTTCGGGACGGGGAGCTGTTTTTT. Its protein product is CASSLRDGELFF. The chain uses TRBV19 and TRBJ2-2; weak D call: TRBD2 (5 bases). CDR1 LNHDA and CDR2 SQIVND come from the germline V gene (reference sequence). This CDR3 comprises 12 residues. V lost 6 bases and J 7 bases, leaving 9 bases between the germline ends.

The rearrangement uses TRBV27 and TRBJ1-2; 10 bases map to TRBD1. The germline V gene has CDR1 MNHEY and CDR2 SMNVEV (reference sequence). The CDR3 runs 21 residues. V gave up 5 bases and J gave up 0 bases; unmatched junction bases: 21. Written as DNA, the CDR3 is TGTGCCAGCAGTGGTCCGACAGGGGGCCTATCTAAACACTTAGCTAACTATGGCTACACCTTC. It specifies CASSGPTGGLSKHLANYGYTF.

CDR3 in amino acids: CASSRGGTGNEKLFF. In nucleotides, the CDR3 is TGTGCCAGCAGTCGCGGGGGGACAGGGAATGAAAAACTGTTTTTT. The genes are TRBV6-6 and TRBJ1-4; TRBD1 matches at 9 bases. CDR1 and CDR2 from the germline V gene are MNHNY and SVGAGI (reference sequence). The V segment lost 5 bases and the J segment 5 bases; nucleotides outside the gene matches: 6. This CDR3 contains 15 residues.

The V call is TRBV4-3, the J call TRBJ1-1; D possibly corresponds to TRBD1 (5 bases). CDR1 is LGHNA and CDR2 is YSLEER in the germline V gene. This CDR3 spans 16 amino acids. V lost 0 bases and J 1 base, leaving 12 bases between the germline ends. This CDR3 reads CASSQDFAGSNTEAFF. The CDR3 coding sequence is TGCGCCAGCAGCCAAGATTTTGCAGGGTCGAACACTGAAGCTTTCTTT.

CDR3 residues: CASRKAGANSYEQYF. CDR3 DNA: TGTGCCAGCAGGAAAGCGGGGGCGAACTCCTACGAGCAGTACTTC. The chain uses TRBV11-1 and TRBJ2-7; TRBD2 matches 8 bases. The V gene's germline CDR1 is SGHAT and CDR2 FQDESV (reference sequence). The CDR3 runs to 15 residues. Unmatched junction bases numbered 7, after V lost 6 bases and J lost 0 bases.

As DNA, the CDR3 is TGTGCCAGCAGTGGGGACAGGGGGCGCGGAGACGGCTACACCTTC. This codes for CASSGDRGRGDGYTF. The chain is built from TRBV25-1 and TRBJ1-2, with 12 bases that match TRBD1. The CDR3 length is 15 residues. With 4 bases clipped from V and 8 bases from J, the junction kept 8 bases outside the gene matches. The germline CDR1 and CDR2 sequences are MGHDK and SYGVNS.

This rearrangement joins TRBV15 to TRBJ2-3; D possibly corresponds to TRBD2 (7 bases). The V end lost 1 base, the J end lost 1 base, and 12 bases lay between the germline ends. From germline, CDR1 is LNHNV and CDR2 YYDKDF (reference sequence). This CDR3 contains 16 residues. CDR3 nucleotides: TGTGCCACCAGCAGAGCCAGGGGAGGGGGCACAGATACGCAGTATTTT. Translating it yields CATSRARGGGTDTQYF.

Comment on this clone: The junction differs from germline at one of its ends, possibly a read error. CDR3 sequence reads: CASSFRDSPAQF. CDR3 DNA: TGTGCCAGCAGCTTCCGGGACAGTCCTGCGCAGTTC. The chain joins TRBV7-3 to TRBJ1-2, with TRBD1 identical over 7 bases. This CDR3 comprises 12 residues. The V gene's germline CDR1 is SGHTA and CDR2 FQGTGA.